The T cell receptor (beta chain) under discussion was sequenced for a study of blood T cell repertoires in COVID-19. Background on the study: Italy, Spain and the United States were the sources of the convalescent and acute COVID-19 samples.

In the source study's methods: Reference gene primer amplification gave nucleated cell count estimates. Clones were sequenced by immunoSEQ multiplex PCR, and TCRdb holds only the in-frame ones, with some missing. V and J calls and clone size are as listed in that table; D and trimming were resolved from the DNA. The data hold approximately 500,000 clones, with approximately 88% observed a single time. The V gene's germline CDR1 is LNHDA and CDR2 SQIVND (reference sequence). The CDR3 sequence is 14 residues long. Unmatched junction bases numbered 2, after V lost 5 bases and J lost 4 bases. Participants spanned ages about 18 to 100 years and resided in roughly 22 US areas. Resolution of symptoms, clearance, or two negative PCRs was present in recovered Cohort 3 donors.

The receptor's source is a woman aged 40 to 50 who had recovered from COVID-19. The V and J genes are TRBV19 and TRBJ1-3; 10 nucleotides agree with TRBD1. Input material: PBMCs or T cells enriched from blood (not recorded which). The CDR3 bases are TGTGCCAGTAGTGACAGGGGGCTCGGAAACACCATATATTTT. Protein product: CASSDRGLGNTIYF.